This note documents a single T cell receptor (beta chain) sequence. cDNA synthesis used a TRAV/TRBV-specific primer set for both chains. The PCR that amplified TCRs ran for approximately 20 cycles, relying on a constant-region primer and a V-primer adapter. mRNA, after isolation, was amplified by in vitro transcription. One entry per CDR3 protein results from TCRdb running MiXCR on the reads. The sample records under 90,000 distinct CDR3 sequences, roughly a sixth being singletons. These data are taken from a study of low-dose radiotherapy and immunotherapy resistance in tumors. Looking at the study overall: Cohort 1 received 0.5 Gy per fraction every 2 weeks, totaling 6.5 Gy. Every two weeks, cyclophosphamide 200 mg/m2 was infused one day before radiation plus immunotherapy.

Time point: before trial treatment. The donors' regimen was nivolumab, ipilimumab, aspirin, low-dose cyclophosphamide and low-dose radiotherapy. The CDR3 length is 14 residues. The V gene lost 2 bases and the J gene lost 10 bases, with 19 bases spanning the gap. Germline V gene data show CDR1 as SGHRS and CDR2 as YFSETQ. Material: PBMCs, obtained before treatment. The TCR comes from a male donor with prostate cancer. The rearrangement joins TRBV5-1 to TRBJ2-7; D call uncertain. The chain's CDR3 is CASSLMPDGPLQYF. In nucleotides, the CDR3 is TGCGCCAGCAGCTTAATGCCAGACGGGCCCCTTCAGTACTTC.